The 11 T cell receptor beta chains given below trace back to one sample, sequenced in a study of blood T cell repertoires in COVID-19. The assay was immunoSEQ multiplex PCR, and TCRdb's table has in-frame clones only and misses some. The sample includes about 94,000 clones, about four fifths of them seen just once. The sequenced sample consisted of peripheral blood. The receptors were sampled from a human donor in a cohort sampled during active COVID-19.

V and J are TRBV12-2 and TRBJ2-1; the D call TRBD2 from the table was never checked on the DNA. TRBV12-2 counts as a pseudogene. The CDR3 consists of 16 residues. The CDR3 is CASRLAAGGVYNEQFF. The CDR3 DNA reads TGTGCAAGTCGCTTAGCGGCGGGAGGGGTCTACAATGAGCAGTTCTTC.

V and J are TRBV7-3 and TRBJ1-1; the D gene is possibly TRBD1 (5 bases). The length of the CDR3 is 15 residues. The V gene lost 5 bases and the J gene lost 0 bases, with 13 bases spanning the gap. Germline values: CDR1 SGHTA, CDR2 FQGTGA. CDR3 DNA sequence: TGTGCCAGCAGCCCGAGTCGGACAATGAACACTGAAGCTTTCTTT. Protein product: CASSPSRTMNTEAFF.

This clone was seen a few times. The V call is TRBV27, the J call TRBJ1-1, with a possible D match to TRBD1 (6 bases). The germline V and J ends were trimmed by 5 bases and 6 bases, with 16 bases remaining between them. The germline gives CDR1 MNHEY, CDR2 SMNVEV (reference sequence). There are 14 residues in the CDR3. CDR3 nucleotides: TGTGCCAGCAGTGACCAGGGGTTTAGGGCTGAAGCTTTCTTT. Translation gives CASSDQGFRAEAFF.

The DNA for the CDR3 is TGTGCCAGCAAGCGGGACAGGGGTTCTTACGAGCAGTACTTC. This sequence encodes CASKRDRGSYEQYF. The rearrangement joins TRBV2 to TRBJ2-7; 10 positions agree with TRBD1. The CDR3 consists of 14 residues. V lost 7 bases, J lost 4 bases, and 7 bases stayed unmatched. In germline, CDR1 is SNHLY, CDR2 FYNNEI.

This clone was observed a few times. This chain links TRBV28 with TRBJ1-2; D is undetermined. The CDR3 is 13 residues long. The germline V and J ends were trimmed by 3 bases and 2 bases, with 7 bases remaining between them. The germline CDR1 and CDR2 sequences are MDHEN and SYDVKM. CDR3 residues: CASSLGRNYGYTF. CDR3 DNA: TGTGCCAGCAGTTTGGGCAGAAACTATGGCTACACCTTC.

The count of this clone is one. J is TRBJ1-1 and V is TRBV25-1, with 8 bases aligning to TRBD1. The CDR3 has 14 residues. Germline V gene lookup returns CDR1 MGHDK and CDR2 SYGVNS. After removal of 7 bases from V and 4 bases from J, the junction contained 8 bases not matched to a gene. Here the CDR3 DNA reads TGTGCCAGCAACAGCCAGGGGGCGGGCACTGAAGCTTTCTTT. Its protein product is CASNSQGAGTEAFF.

The V and J genes are TRBV30 and TRBJ1-5; tentative D call: TRBD1 (6 bases). The CDR3 totals 13 residues. CDR1 GTSNPN and CDR2 SVGIG come from the germline V gene (reference sequence). Trimming took off 0 bases at V and 6 bases at J, with 9 bases between the two ends. This CDR3 is CAWSVQGSQPQHF. The DNA of the CDR3 is TGTGCCTGGAGTGTACAGGGTAGTCAGCCCCAGCATTTT. The full variable domain, its missing parts supplied by reference TRBV30 and TRBJ1-5, is SQTIHQWPATLVQPVGSPLSLECTVEGTSNPNLYWYRQAAGRGLQLLFYSVGIGQISSEVPQNLSASRPQDRQFILSSKKLLLSDSGFYLCAWSVQGSQPQHFGDGTRLSIL.

This sequence joins TRBV5-8 and TRBJ2-5, with 10 bases that match TRBD2. The germline gives CDR1 SGHTS, CDR2 YDEGEE. The CDR3 has 14 amino acids. V was pared by 3 bases and J by 5 bases, with 4 bases of the junction left unmatched. CDR3 DNA: TGTGCCAGCAGCTCGGGACTAGCGTTGGAGACCCAGTACTTC. Translating gives CASSSGLALETQYF.

The gene calls are TRBV20-1 and TRBJ2-5, with D perhaps TRBD1 (6 bases). CDR3 length equals 11 residues. V was cut by 5 bases and J by 2 bases, with 6 bases left in between. Germline lookup yields CDR1 DFQATT and CDR2 SNEGSKA (reference sequence). Written as DNA, the CDR3 is TGCAGTGCTGACAGGCAAGAGACCCAGTACTTC. Its translation is CSADRQETQYF.

The chain has TRBV19 and TRBJ1-5; 7 nucleotides align to TRBD1. The CDR3 length is 16 residues. Trimming cost V 7 bases and J 7 bases; bases outside gene matches: 16. CDR1 is LNHDA and CDR2 is SQIVND in the germline V gene (reference sequence). The CDR3 region is CASTISGTGAGQPQHF. In DNA form, the CDR3 reads TGTGCCAGTACAATCTCAGGCACAGGGGCCGGACAGCCCCAGCATTTT.

The V and J genes are TRBV7-2 and TRBJ2-5, with 9 bases lining up with TRBD1. Germline CDR1 reads SGHTA; CDR2 reads FQGNSA. V lost 4 bases and J lost 5; bases outside the gene matches: 5. There are 14 residues in the CDR3. CDR3 nucleotide sequence: TGTGCCAGCAGCTCACAGGGGGCGGGGGAGACCCAGTACTTC. The encoded protein is CASSSQGAGETQYF.